These 21 T cell receptor beta chains came from one sample sequenced in a study of cytomegalovirus exposure and HLA in healthy donors. The PCR used 60 Vbeta and 13 Jbeta primers. Produced via immunoSEQ multiplex PCR; TCRdb's table is partial and in-frame only. The table lists 170,000 or so clones, around 86% of them singletons, with roughly 1.6% in the top ten. The sample was PBMCs. Receptors were obtained from a middle-aged man in good health and CMV-seronegative.

CDR3 loop: CATSRWTSGGNYNEQFF. In nucleotides, the CDR3 is TGTGCCACCAGCAGATGGACTAGCGGGGGGAATTACAATGAGCAGTTCTTC. This chain links TRBV15 with TRBJ2-1, with TRBD2 matching over 14 bases. CDR1 is LNHNV, CDR2 YYDKDF, per germline (reference sequence). The CDR3 has 17 amino acids. V gave up 2 bases and J gave up 4 bases; unmatched junction bases: 4.

This chain links TRBV7-9 with TRBJ1-4; 8 nucleotides line up with TRBD1. With V trimmed by 5 bases and J by 7 bases, 6 bases remained unmatched. The germline gives CDR1 SEHNR, CDR2 FQNEAQ (reference sequence). CDR3 length equals 14 residues. CDR3 sequence: CASSDGQGGEKLFF. The DNA for the CDR3 is TGTGCCAGCAGCGATGGACAGGGAGGTGAAAAACTGTTTTTT.

The chain carries TRBV18 and TRBJ2-1; TRBD2 aligns across 10 bases. The V segment lost 1 base and the J segment 8 bases; nucleotides outside the gene matches: 5. CDR3 length equals 15 residues. Germline V CDR1 and CDR2: KGHSH, LQKENI. The CDR3 bases are TGTGCCAGCTCACCACGGACTAGCGGTATCTATGAGCAGTTCTTC. It is translated as CASSPRTSGIYEQFF.

The rearrangement joins TRBV5-1 to TRBJ2-3; the D is unclear. CDR1 and CDR2 from the germline V gene are SGHRS and YFSETQ. The germline V and J ends were trimmed by 6 bases and 2 bases, with 16 bases remaining between them. This CDR3 contains 15 residues. CDR3 coding DNA: TGCGCCAGCACCAGTGAGGCTCATCCCACAGATACGCAGTATTTT. Its translation: CASTSEAHPTDTQYF.

The rearrangement links TRBV7-2 to TRBJ2-5; 11 positions agree with TRBD2. The J call may not be correct, given that the DNA end is closer to TRBJ2-7. The CDR3 has 14 amino acids. Germline values: CDR1 SGHTA, CDR2 FQGNSA. Written as DNA, the CDR3 is TGTGCCAGCAGCCGACTAGCGGGACTGTACGAGCAGTACTTC. Protein: CASSRLAGLYEQYF.

The chain carries TRBV9 and TRBJ2-3; TRBD2 matches 10 bases. The CDR3 is 15 residues long. Trimming took 3 bases from V and 4 from J; bases not matched to a gene: 5. Looked up from germline, CDR1 is SGDLS and CDR2 is YYNGEE. The CDR3 protein is CASSALAGEADTQYF. The CDR3 DNA sequence: TGTGCCAGCAGCGCCCTAGCGGGAGAAGCAGATACGCAGTATTTT.

The chain uses TRBV7-3 and TRBJ1-3; TRBD1 might be the D (5 bases). Germline V lookup: CDR1 SGHTA, CDR2 FQGTGA. The CDR3 has 16 amino acids. The V end lost 3 bases, the J end lost 2 bases, and 14 bases lay between the germline ends. The CDR3 nucleotides read TGTGCCAGCAGCTTGCAGGGAGGAGTTGCTGGAAACACCATATATTTT. Protein product: CASSLQGGVAGNTIYF.

The rearrangement uses TRBV11-2 and TRBJ1-5, with 7 nucleotides matching TRBD1. The CDR3 has 15 amino acids. Germline CDR1 is SGHAT and CDR2 is FQNNGV. After removal of 3 bases from V and 5 bases from J, the junction contained 7 bases not matched to a gene. The CDR3 spells CASSLGGQSHQPQHF. The CDR3 nucleotides are TGTGCCAGCAGCTTGGGGGGACAGTCCCATCAGCCCCAGCATTTT.

The rearrangement joins TRBV29-1 to TRBJ2-1, with D perhaps TRBD1 (5 bases). Germline CDR1 reads SQVTM; CDR2 reads ANQGSEA. V lost 7 bases to trimming and J lost 4 bases, with 17 bases between them. The length of the CDR3 is 14 residues. DNA of the CDR3: TGCAGCGGGTCAAGGGGCCCAGGATACAATGAGCAGTTCTTC. Its translation is CSGSRGPGYNEQFF.

The chain links TRBV27 to TRBJ1-2; 7 positions agree with TRBD1. Germline CDR1 MNHEY, CDR2 SMNVEV (reference sequence). J was trimmed by 6 bases and V by 0 bases; bases with no gene match: 7. This CDR3 region has 15 residues. This CDR3 reads CASSLSNRGPHGYTF. CDR3 DNA sequence: TGTGCCAGCAGTTTATCTAACAGGGGACCCCATGGCTACACCTTC.

J is TRBJ2-2 and V is TRBV27; D perhaps matches TRBD1 (6 bases). This CDR3 is built from 15 residues. V was cut by 6 bases and J by 1 base, with 12 bases left in between. Germline CDR1 MNHEY, CDR2 SMNVEV (reference sequence). The CDR3 protein is CASRILGQNTGELFF. CDR3 nucleotide sequence: TGTGCCAGCAGAATACTGGGACAGAACACCGGGGAGCTGTTTTTT.

V and J are TRBV5-1 and TRBJ2-7, with D possibly matching TRBD1 (6 bases). Trimming removed 4 bases from V and 6 bases from J, with 17 bases in between. Germline V gene lookup returns CDR1 SGHRS and CDR2 YFSETQ. This CDR3 is built from 14 residues. The CDR3 here is CASSLGGFATEQYF. CDR3 bases: TGCGCCAGCAGCCTAGGGGGTTTCGCGACCGAGCAGTACTTC.

The V and J genes are TRBV11-2 and TRBJ1-5; the D is unclear. With 5 bases removed from V and 2 bases from J, the gap between germline ends came to 7 bases. CDR1 is SGHAT, CDR2 FQNNGV, per germline. This CDR3 region has 13 residues. DNA for the CDR3: TGTGCCAGCAGCGGGGAGGGCAATCAGCCCCAGCATTTT. It translates to CASSGEGNQPQHF.

This chain links TRBV30 with TRBJ2-1; possible D gene TRBD2, 5 bases. Deletions cut 1 base from V and 9 bases from J, with 7 bases between. The CDR3 consists of 11 residues. The germline gives CDR1 GTSNPN, CDR2 SVGIG (reference sequence). CDR3 sequence reads: CAWSAGIEQFF. DNA of the CDR3: TGTGCCTGGAGTGCGGGGATTGAGCAGTTCTTC. The full variable domain, rest sourced from reference TRBV30 and TRBJ2-1, is SQTIHQWPATLVQPVGSPLSLECTVEGTSNPNLYWYRQAAGRGLQLLFYSVGIGQISSEVPQNLSASRPQDRQFILSSKKLLLSDSGFYLCAWSAGIEQFFGPGTRLTVL.

The rearrangement joins TRBV29-1 to TRBJ2-3, with TRBD1 matching over 8 bases. Germline V CDR1 and CDR2: SQVTM, ANQGSEA. There are 14 residues in the CDR3. Trimming cost V 4 bases and J 4 bases; bases outside gene matches: 7. CDR3 loop: CSVVGDRSPDTQYF. Written as DNA, the CDR3 is TGCAGCGTTGTAGGGGACAGGTCCCCAGATACGCAGTATTTT.

The chain couples TRBV30 to TRBJ2-7, with 10 positions matching TRBD2. Germline assignment: CDR1 GTSNPN and CDR2 SVGIG (reference sequence). The CDR3 covers 17 residues. J lost 2 bases, V lost 3 bases, and 13 bases had no gene match. CDR3 DNA: TGTGCCTGGAGCGGCGCCAGGACTAGCGGTTTTGCCTACGAGCAGTACTTC. As protein: CAWSGARTSGFAYEQYF. Based on the CDR3 plus reference TRBV30 and TRBJ2-7, the full variable domain is SQTIHQWPATLVQPVGSPLSLECTVEGTSNPNLYWYRQAAGRGLQLLFYSVGIGQISSEVPQNLSASRPQDRQFILSSKKLLLSDSGFYLCAWSGARTSGFAYEQYFGPGTRLTVT.

This chain uses TRBV27 with TRBJ2-7; D is perhaps TRBD2 (7 bases). Germline V gives CDR1 MNHEY, CDR2 SMNVEV (reference sequence). The CDR3 covers 15 residues. Trimming pared 7 bases from V and 6 bases from J, leaving 22 bases between. Here the CDR3 reads CASTPRRGPVGEQYF. CDR3 nucleotide sequence: TGTGCCAGCACACCGAGGCGGGGGCCGGTAGGCGAGCAGTACTTC.

The chain has TRBV29-1 and TRBJ2-1, with D perhaps matching TRBD2 (5 bases). V lost 3 bases to trimming and J lost 8 bases, with 14 bases between them. CDR1 and CDR2 from the germline V gene are SQVTM and ANQGSEA. CDR3 length: 13 amino acids. The CDR3 here is CSVDSFGVYEQFF. The CDR3 DNA sequence: TGCAGCGTTGACTCATTCGGGGTGTATGAGCAGTTCTTC.

J is TRBJ2-7 and V is TRBV19, with TRBD1 matching over 11 bases. Germline V gene sequence: CDR1 LNHDA, CDR2 SQIVND (reference sequence). The CDR3 has 14 amino acids. After removal of 6 bases from V and 3 bases from J, the junction contained 4 bases not matched to a gene. CDR3 sequence (DNA): TGTGCCAGTAGCGGGACAGGGGGAGTCTACGAGCAGTACTTC. Protein product: CASSGTGGVYEQYF.

The chain joins TRBV5-1 to TRBJ2-1; possibly TRBD1 for D (7 bases). Trimming left V 3 bases short and J 7 bases short, with 14 bases between. Germline CDR1 SGHRS, CDR2 YFSETQ. The CDR3 has 14 residues. The CDR3, as DNA: TGCGCCAGCAGCTGGAGGGGGCCAGGGAATGAGCAGTTCTTC. Translating it yields CASSWRGPGNEQFF.

The CDR3 bases are TGTGCCAGCAGTGAACAGGCAGCGGGAGGGGGTAAGAATGAGCAGTTCTTC. Its translation is CASSEQAAGGGKNEQFF. The chain is built from TRBV2 and TRBJ2-1, with 10 bases fitting TRBD2. J was trimmed by 7 bases and V by 2 bases; bases with no gene match: 11. This CDR3 spans 17 amino acids. Looked up from germline, CDR1 is SNHLY and CDR2 is FYNNEI.